Shown below are 5 T cell receptor beta chains from a single sample sequenced in a study of T cell responses to AZD1222 COVID-19 vaccine. Clones were read by immunoSEQ multiplex PCR, and TCRdb kept only the in-frame ones, dropping some. The profile shows over 150,000 clones, roughly 89% of them singletons. The sequencing used peripheral blood, collected 28 days after the second AZD1222 dose. Source of these receptors: an adult who received the AZD1222 COVID-19 vaccine.

This clone was seen just once. The gene calls are TRBV5-4 and TRBJ2-3; D gene ambiguous. V lost 6 bases to trimming and J lost 2 bases, with 13 bases between them. Germline-derived CDR1 and CDR2 are SGHNT and YYREEE (reference sequence). This CDR3 is 14 amino acids long. The CDR3 spells CASNGGAHTDTQYF. The DNA for the CDR3 is TGTGCCAGCAACGGTGGAGCGCACACAGATACGCAGTATTTT. The entire variable domain, with the rest obtained from reference TRBV5-4 and TRBJ2-3, is as follows: ETGVTQSPTHLIKTRGQQVTLRCSSQSGHNTVSWYQQALGQGPQFIFQYYREEENGRGNFPPRFSGLQFPNYSSELNVNALELDDSALYLCASNGGAHTDTQYFGPGTRLTVL.

The chain links TRBV19 to TRBJ1-5; D remains unclear. The CDR3 spans 16 residues. Germline values: CDR1 LNHDA, CDR2 SQIVND (reference sequence). Trimming removed 5 bases at V and 1 base at J, with 15 bases between. The CDR3 here is CASSLAGSPSNQPQHF. Written as DNA, the CDR3 is TGTGCCAGTAGTTTAGCGGGGTCCCCCAGCAATCAGCCCCAGCATTTT.

The chain combines TRBV5-1 with TRBJ1-1; TRBD1 might be the D (6 bases). Trimming took 4 bases from V and 0 from J, leaving 13 bases between them. The CDR3 runs 15 residues. CDR1 and CDR2 (germline): SGHRS, YFSETQ. The CDR3 region is CASSVLQGMNTEAFF. The CDR3 DNA is TGCGCCAGCAGCGTCTTACAGGGAATGAACACTGAAGCTTTCTTT.

The gene calls are TRBV5-8 and TRBJ1-1; D is unclear. Trimming took off 4 bases at V and 3 bases at J, with 13 bases between the two ends. This CDR3 is 14 amino acids long. Per germline, CDR1 SGHTS and CDR2 YDEGEE. CDR3 coding DNA: TGTGCCAGCAGCGTGTGGAACAGCGACACTGAAGCTTTCTTT. This gives the protein CASSVWNSDTEAFF.

The V call is TRBV6-5, the J call TRBJ1-2; 7 bases fit TRBD1. V shed 4 bases and J 9 bases; nucleotides not matched to a gene: 17. This CDR3 spans 16 amino acids. Germline lookup yields CDR1 MNHEY and CDR2 SVGAGI. CDR3 sequence: CASSLTWTGPQVSYTF. The CDR3 DNA reads TGTGCCAGCAGTTTAACCTGGACAGGTCCTCAAGTTAGCTACACCTTC.